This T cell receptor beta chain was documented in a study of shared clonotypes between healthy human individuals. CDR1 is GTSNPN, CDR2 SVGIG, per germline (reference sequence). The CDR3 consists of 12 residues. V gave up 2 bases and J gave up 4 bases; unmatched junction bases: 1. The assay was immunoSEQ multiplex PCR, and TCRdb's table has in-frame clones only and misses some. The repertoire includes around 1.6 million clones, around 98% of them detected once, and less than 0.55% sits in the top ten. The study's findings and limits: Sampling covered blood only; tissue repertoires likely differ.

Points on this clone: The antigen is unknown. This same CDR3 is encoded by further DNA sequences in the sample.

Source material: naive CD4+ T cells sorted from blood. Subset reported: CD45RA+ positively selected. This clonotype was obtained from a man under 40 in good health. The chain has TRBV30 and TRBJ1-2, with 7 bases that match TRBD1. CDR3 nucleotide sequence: TGTGCCTGGAGTAGGGGGCTCTATGGCTACACCTTC. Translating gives CAWSRGLYGYTF. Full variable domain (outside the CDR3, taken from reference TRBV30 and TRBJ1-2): SQTIHQWPATLVQPVGSPLSLECTVEGTSNPNLYWYRQAAGRGLQLLFYSVGIGQISSEVPQNLSASRPQDRQFILSSKKLLLSDSGFYLCAWSRGLYGYTFGSGTRLTVV.